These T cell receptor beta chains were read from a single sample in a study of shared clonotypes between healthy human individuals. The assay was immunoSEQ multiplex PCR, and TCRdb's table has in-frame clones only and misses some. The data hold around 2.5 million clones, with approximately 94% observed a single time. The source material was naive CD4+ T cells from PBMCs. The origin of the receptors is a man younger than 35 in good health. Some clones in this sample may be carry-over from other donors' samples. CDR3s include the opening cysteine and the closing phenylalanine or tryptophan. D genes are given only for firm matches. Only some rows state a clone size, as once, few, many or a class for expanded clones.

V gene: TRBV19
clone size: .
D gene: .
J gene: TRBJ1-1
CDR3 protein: CASKGGNTEAFF
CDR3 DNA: TGTGCCAGCAAGGGGGGGAACACTGAAGCTTTCTTT

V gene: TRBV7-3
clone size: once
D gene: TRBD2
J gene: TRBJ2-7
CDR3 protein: CASSFGGGIDEQYF
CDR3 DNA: TGTGCCAGCAGCTTTGGCGGGGGAATAGACGAGCAGTACTTC

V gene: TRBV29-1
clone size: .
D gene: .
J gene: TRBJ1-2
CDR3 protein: CSVDGQLLSGYTF
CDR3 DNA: TGCAGCGTGGACGGACAACTCCTCTCTGGCTACACCTTC

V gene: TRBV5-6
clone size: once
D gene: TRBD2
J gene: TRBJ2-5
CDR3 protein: CASSLEGGSQETQYF
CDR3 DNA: TGTGCCAGCAGCTTGGAGGGAGGGTCCCAAGAGACCCAGTACTTC

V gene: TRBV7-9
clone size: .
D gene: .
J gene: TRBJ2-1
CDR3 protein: CASSSTSYNEQFF
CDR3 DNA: TGTGCCAGCAGCTCTACGTCCTACAATGAGCAGTTCTTC

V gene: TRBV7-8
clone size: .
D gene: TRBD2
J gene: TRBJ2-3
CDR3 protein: CASNIPGRTDTQYF
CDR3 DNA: TGTGCCAGCAATATCCCCGGGAGGACAGATACGCAGTATTTT

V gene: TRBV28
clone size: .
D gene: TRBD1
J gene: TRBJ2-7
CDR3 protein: CASSVRDRVYEQYF
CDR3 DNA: TGTGCCAGCAGTGTCCGGGACAGGGTCTACGAGCAGTACTTC

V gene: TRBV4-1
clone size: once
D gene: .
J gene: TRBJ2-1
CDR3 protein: CASSQDFGSYNEQFF
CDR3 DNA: TGCGCCAGCAGCCAAGATTTCGGCTCCTACAATGAGCAGTTCTTC

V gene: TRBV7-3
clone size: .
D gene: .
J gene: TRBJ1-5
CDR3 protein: CASSPRPNQPQHF
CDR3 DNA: TGTGCCAGCAGCCCCAGACCGAATCAGCCCCAGCATTTT

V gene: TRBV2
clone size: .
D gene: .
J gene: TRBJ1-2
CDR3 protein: CASVGTGGGGYTF
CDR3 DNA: TGTGCCAGTGTAGGGACGGGGGGAGGCGGCTACACCTTC

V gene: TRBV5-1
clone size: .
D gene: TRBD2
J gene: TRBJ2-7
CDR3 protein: CASSRGTSGASSYEQYF
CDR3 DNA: TGCGCCAGCAGCAGGGGGACTAGCGGAGCCTCCTCCTACGAGCAGTACTTC

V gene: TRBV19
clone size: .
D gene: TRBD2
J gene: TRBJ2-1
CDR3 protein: CASSIVPAGGGEQFF
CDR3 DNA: TGTGCCAGTAGTATAGTCCCAGCGGGAGGGGGCGAGCAGTTCTTC

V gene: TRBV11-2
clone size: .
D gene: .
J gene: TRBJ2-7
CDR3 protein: CASSLDPYYEQYF
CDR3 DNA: TGTGCCAGCAGCTTAGACCCCTACTACGAGCAGTACTTC

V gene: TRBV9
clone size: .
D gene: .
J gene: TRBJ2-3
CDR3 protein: CASSVAGFSDTQYF
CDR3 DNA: TGTGCCAGCAGCGTAGCTGGGTTTTCAGATACGCAGTATTTT

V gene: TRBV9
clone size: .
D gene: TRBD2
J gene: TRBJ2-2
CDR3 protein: CASSKGLADTGELFF
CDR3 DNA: TGTGCCAGCAGCAAAGGACTAGCGGACACCGGGGAGCTGTTTTTT

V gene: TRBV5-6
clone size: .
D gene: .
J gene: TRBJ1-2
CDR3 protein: CASSLGYPEGYTF
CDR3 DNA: TGTGCCAGCAGCTTGGGGTACCCGGAGGGCTACACCTTC

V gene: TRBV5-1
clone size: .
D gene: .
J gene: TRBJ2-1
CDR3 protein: CASSSASITYNEQFF
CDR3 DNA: TGCGCCAGCAGCTCTGCTAGCATCACCTACAATGAGCAGTTCTTC

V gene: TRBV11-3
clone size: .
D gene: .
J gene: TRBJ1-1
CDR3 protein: CASSLDRDTSEAFF
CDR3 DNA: TGTGCCAGCAGCTTAGATCGGGACACCTCTGAAGCTTTCTTT

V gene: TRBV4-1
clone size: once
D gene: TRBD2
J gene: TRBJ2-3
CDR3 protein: CASSQDGLAGADTQYF
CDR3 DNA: TGCGCCAGCAGCCAAGATGGGCTAGCGGGGGCAGATACGCAGTATTTT

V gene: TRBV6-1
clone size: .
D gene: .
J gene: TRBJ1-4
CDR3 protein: CASSEAAGSPAGEKLFF
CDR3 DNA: TGTGCCAGCAGTGAAGCTGCAGGGAGCCCAGCGGGTGAAAAACTGTTTTTT

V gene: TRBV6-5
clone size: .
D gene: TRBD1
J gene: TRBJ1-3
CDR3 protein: CASEVQGVSGNTIYF
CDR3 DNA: TGTGCCAGCGAAGTACAGGGGGTCTCTGGAAACACCATATATTTT

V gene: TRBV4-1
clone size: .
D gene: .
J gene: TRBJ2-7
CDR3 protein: CASSHRRGTTETYEQYF
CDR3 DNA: TGCGCCAGCAGCCATCGCCGAGGCACAACCGAGACCTACGAGCAGTACTTC

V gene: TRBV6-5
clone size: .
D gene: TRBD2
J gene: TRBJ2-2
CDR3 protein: CASSYSGGSHRELFF
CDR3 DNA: TGTGCCAGCAGTTACTCAGGCGGGAGCCACCGGGAGCTGTTTTTT

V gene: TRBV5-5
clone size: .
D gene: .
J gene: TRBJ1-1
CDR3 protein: CASSVGTSANTEAFF
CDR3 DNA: TGTGCCAGCAGCGTGGGGACATCTGCGAACACTGAAGCTTTCTTT

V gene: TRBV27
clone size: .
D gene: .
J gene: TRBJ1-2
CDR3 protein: CASSITGGAGYTF
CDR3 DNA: TGTGCCAGCAGTATTACCGGGGGGGCGGGCTACACCTTC

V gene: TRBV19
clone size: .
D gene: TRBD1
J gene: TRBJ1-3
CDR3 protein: CASSTDRVSGNTIYF
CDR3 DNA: TGTGCCAGTAGTACGGACAGGGTTTCTGGAAACACCATATATTTT

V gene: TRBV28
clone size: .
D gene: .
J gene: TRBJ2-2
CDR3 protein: CASSPHRDTGELFF
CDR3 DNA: TGTGCCAGCAGCCCACACAGGGACACCGGGGAGCTGTTTTTT

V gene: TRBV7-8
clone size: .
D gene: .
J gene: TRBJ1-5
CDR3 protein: CASSSTGAFNQPQHF
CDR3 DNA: TGTGCCAGCAGCTCCACCGGGGCCTTCAATCAGCCCCAGCATTTT

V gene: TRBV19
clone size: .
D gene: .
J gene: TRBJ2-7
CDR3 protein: CASSRGYEQYF
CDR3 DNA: TGTGCCAGTAGTAGGGGCTACGAGCAGTACTTC

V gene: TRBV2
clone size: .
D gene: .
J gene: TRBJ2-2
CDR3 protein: CASRPRPGTITGELFF
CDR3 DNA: TGTGCCAGCAGGCCCCGACCGGGCACGATCACCGGGGAGCTGTTTTTT

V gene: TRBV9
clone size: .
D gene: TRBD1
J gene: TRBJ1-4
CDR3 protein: CASSGGQGQEKLFF
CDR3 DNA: TGTGCCAGCAGCGGAGGACAGGGACAGGAAAAACTGTTTTTT

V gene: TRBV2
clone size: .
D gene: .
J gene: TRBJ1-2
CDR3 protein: CASAVVAHYGYTF
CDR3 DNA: TGTGCCAGCGCCGTGGTTGCTCACTATGGCTACACCTTC

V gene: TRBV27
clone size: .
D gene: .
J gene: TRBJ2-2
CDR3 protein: CASSATNTGELFF
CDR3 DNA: TGTGCCAGCAGTGCAACGAACACCGGGGAGCTGTTTTTT

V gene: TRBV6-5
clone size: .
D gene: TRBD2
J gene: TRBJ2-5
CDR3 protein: CATWDSGSGETQYF
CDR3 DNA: TGTGCCACCTGGGATAGCGGGAGTGGAGAGACCCAGTACTTC

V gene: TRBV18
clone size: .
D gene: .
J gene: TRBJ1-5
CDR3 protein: CASSPRTAGDQPQHF
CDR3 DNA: TGTGCCAGCTCACCGCGGACAGCGGGCGATCAGCCCCAGCATTTT

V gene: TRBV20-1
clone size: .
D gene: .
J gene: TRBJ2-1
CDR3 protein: CSARDTTPFF
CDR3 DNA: TGCAGTGCTAGAGATACGACACCGTTCTTC

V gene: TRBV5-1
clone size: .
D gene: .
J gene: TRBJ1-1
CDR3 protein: CASSLAQGSTEAFF
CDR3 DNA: TGCGCCAGCAGCTTGGCCCAGGGATCCACTGAAGCTTTCTTT

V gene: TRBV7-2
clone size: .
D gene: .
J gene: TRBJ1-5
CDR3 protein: CASSLQQGWAPQHF
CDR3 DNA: TGTGCCAGCAGCTTGCAACAGGGCTGGGCGCCCCAGCATTTT

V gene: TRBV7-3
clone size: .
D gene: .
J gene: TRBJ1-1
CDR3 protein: CASGFTPIGSEAFF
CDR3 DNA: TGTGCCAGCGGCTTCACTCCTATTGGAAGTGAAGCTTTCTTT

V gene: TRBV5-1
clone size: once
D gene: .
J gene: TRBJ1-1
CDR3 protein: CASSLEGRGTEAFF
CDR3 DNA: TGCGCCAGCAGCTTGGAAGGGAGGGGCACTGAAGCTTTCTTT

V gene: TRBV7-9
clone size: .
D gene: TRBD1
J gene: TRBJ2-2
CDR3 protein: CASSFGQANTGELFF
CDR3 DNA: TGTGCCAGCAGCTTCGGACAGGCGAACACCGGGGAGCTGTTTTTT

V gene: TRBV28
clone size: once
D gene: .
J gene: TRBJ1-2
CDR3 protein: CASSSYSPAVYTF
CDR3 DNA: TGTGCCAGCAGTTCTTACAGCCCCGCGGTCTACACCTTC

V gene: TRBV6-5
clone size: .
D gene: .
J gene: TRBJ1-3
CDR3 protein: CASSYSTRANTIYF
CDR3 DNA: TGTGCCAGCAGTTACTCGACCAGGGCGAACACCATATATTTT

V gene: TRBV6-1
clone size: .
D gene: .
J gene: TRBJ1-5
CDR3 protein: CASSEIGQFGNQPQHF
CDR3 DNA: TGTGCCAGCAGTGAAATTGGACAGTTTGGCAATCAGCCCCAGCATTTT

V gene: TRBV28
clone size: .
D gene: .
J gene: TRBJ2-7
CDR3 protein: CASLGQGTHYEQYF
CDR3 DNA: TGTGCCAGCCTTGGCCAGGGAACCCACTACGAGCAGTACTTC

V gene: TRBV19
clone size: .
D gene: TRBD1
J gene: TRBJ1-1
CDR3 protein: CASSIGQGTMNTEAFF
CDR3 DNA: TGTGCCAGTAGTATAGGACAGGGAACTATGAACACTGAAGCTTTCTTT

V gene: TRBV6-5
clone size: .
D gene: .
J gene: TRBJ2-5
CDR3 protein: CASRLLASAETQYF
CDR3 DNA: TGTGCCAGCAGGCTACTAGCTTCCGCGGAGACCCAGTACTTC

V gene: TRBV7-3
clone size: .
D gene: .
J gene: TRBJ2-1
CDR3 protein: CASSLSGGAYNEQFF
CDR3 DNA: TGTGCCAGCAGCTTAAGTGGCGGTGCCTACAATGAGCAGTTCTTC